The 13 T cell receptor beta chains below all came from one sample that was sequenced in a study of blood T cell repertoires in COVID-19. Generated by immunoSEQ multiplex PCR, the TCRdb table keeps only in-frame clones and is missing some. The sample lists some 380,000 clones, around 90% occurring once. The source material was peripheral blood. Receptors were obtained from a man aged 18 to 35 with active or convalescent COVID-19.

In DNA, the CDR3 is TGTGCCAGCAGTTTACAGGGGGCTAACTATGGCTACACCTTC. It yields the protein CASSLQGANYGYTF. The chain carries TRBV27 and TRBJ1-2, with 7 bases lining up with TRBD1. The V segment lost 2 bases and the J segment 0 bases; nucleotides outside the gene matches: 0. Germline CDR1 MNHEY, CDR2 SMNVEV (reference sequence). This CDR3 region has 14 residues.

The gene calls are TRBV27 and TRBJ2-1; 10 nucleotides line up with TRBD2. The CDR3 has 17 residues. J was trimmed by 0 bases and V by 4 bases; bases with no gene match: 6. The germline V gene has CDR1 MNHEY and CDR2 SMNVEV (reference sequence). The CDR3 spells CASSSGAGGSSYNEQFF. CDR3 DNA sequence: TGTGCCAGCAGTTCCGGAGCGGGGGGGAGCTCCTACAATGAGCAGTTCTTC.

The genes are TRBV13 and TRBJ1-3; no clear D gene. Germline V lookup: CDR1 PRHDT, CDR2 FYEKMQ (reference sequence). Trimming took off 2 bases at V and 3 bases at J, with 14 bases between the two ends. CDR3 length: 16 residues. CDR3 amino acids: CASSLFASFGGNTIYF. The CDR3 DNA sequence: TGTGCCAGCAGCTTATTTGCGAGTTTCGGTGGAAACACCATATATTTT.

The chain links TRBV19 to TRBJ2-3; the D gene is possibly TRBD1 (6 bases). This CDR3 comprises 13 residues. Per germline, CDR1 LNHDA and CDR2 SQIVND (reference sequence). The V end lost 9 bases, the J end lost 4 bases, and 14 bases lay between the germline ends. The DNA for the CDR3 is TGTGCCAGCCTCCTCACAGGGTCAGATACGCAGTATTTT. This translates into CASLLTGSDTQYF. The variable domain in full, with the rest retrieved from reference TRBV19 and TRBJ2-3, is DGGITQSPKYLFRKEGQNVTLSCEQNLNHDAMYWYRQDPGQGLRLIYYSQIVNDFQKGDIAEGYSVSREKKESFPLTVTSAQKNPTAFYLCASLLTGSDTQYFGPGTRLTVL.

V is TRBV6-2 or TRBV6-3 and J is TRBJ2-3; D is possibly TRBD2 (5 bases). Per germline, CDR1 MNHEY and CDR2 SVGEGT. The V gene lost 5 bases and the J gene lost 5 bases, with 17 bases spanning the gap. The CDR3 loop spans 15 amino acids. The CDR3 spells CASSTGEARGDTQYF. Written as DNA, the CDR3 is TGTGCCAGCAGTACCGGGGAAGCTCGGGGAGATACGCAGTATTTT.

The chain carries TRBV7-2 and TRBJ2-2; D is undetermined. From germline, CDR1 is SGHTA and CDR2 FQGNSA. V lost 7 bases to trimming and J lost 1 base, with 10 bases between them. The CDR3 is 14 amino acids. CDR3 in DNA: TGTGCCAGCATTTTCGCAGGGAACACCGGGGAGCTGTTTTTT. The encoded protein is CASIFAGNTGELFF. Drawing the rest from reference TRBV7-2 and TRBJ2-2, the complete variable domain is GAGVSQSPSNKVTEKGKDVELRCDPISGHTALYWYRQSLGQGLEFLIYFQGNSAPDKSGLPSDRFSAERTGGSVSTLTIQRTQQEDSAVYLCASIFAGNTGELFFGEGSRLTVL.

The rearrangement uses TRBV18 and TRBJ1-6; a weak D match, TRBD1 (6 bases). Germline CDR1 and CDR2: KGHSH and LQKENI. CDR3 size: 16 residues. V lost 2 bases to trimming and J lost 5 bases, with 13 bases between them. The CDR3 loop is CASSPFPRTDNSPLHF. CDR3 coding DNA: TGTGCCAGCTCACCATTTCCCCGGACAGATAATTCACCCCTCCACTTT.

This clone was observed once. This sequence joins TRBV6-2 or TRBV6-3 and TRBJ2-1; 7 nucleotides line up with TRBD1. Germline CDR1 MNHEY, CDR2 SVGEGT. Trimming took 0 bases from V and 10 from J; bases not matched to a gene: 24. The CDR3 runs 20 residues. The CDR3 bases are TGTGCCAGCAGTTACTCGAATGTTGTTCGGACAGGAGAATTGATCCACGAGCAGTTCTTC. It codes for CASSYSNVVRTGELIHEQFF.

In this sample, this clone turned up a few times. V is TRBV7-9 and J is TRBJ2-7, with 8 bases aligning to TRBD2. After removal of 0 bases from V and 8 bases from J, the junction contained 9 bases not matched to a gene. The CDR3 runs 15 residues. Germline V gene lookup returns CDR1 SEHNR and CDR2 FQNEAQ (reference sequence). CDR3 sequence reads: CASSLALAGGRQQYF. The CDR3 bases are TGTGCCAGCAGCTTAGCGCTAGCGGGTGGACGGCAGCAGTACTTC. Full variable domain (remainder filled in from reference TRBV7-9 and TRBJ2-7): DTGVSQNPRHKITKRGQNVTFRCDPISEHNRLYWYRQTLGQGPEFLTYFQNEAQLEKSRLLSDRFSAERPKGSFSTLEIQRTEQGDSAMYLCASSLALAGGRQQYFGPGTRLTVT.

CDR3 in DNA: TGTGCCAGCAGTAAAAGGACAGGGGGGGACACTGAAGCTTTCTTT. Translating gives CASSKRTGGDTEAFF. This chain uses TRBV6-2 or TRBV6-3 with TRBJ1-1, with 10 positions matching TRBD1. The germline V gene has CDR1 MNHEY and CDR2 SVGEGT. The CDR3 contains 15 residues. V was clipped by 5 bases and J by 3 bases; unmatched bases: 6.

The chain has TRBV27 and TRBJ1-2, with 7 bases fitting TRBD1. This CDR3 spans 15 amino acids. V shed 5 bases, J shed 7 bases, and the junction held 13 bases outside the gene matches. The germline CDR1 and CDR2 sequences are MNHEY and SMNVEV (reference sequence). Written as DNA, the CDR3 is TGTGCCAGCAGTCCGAGCATGACAGGGTTGGCTGGCTACACCTTC. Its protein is CASSPSMTGLAGYTF.

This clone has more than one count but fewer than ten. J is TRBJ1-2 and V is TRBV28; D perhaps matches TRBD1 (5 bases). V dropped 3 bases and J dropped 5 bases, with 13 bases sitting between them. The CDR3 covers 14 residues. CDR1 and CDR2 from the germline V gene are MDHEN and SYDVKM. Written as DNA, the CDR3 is TGTGCCAGCAGTTTTCTGGGACTCCCTTATGGCTACACCTTC. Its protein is CASSFLGLPYGYTF.

CDR3 DNA: TGTGCCAGCAGCGCCGCCGGGGACATTGGCTACACCTTC. As protein: CASSAAGDIGYTF. This chain uses TRBV9 with TRBJ1-2; TRBD1 might be the D (6 bases). The V end lost 3 bases, the J end lost 7 bases, and 13 bases lay between the germline ends. This CDR3 has 13 residues. Germline values: CDR1 SGDLS, CDR2 YYNGEE.